This entry lists 14 T cell receptor beta chains sequenced from one sample in a study of blood T cells in healthy people across ages. A second PCR, run for roughly 7 to 12 cycles, used a sample-barcoded 5' primer plus a J-beta primer mix. One entry per CDR3 protein, called by TCRdb with MiXCR from the 5' RACE reads. The data hold 1 million or so distinct CDR3 sequences, with roughly a quarter observed a single time. This same sample was also part of a study on T cells of mothers and their children.

The sequencing sample was made of blood. The receptor source for this set is a girl aged 2 to 9 in good health.

The genes are TRBV28 and TRBJ1-2; TRBD1 aligns across 7 bases. The trim removed 7 bases at V and 4 bases at J, leaving 12 bases unmatched. This CDR3 is built from 15 residues. Germline CDR1 and CDR2: MDHEN and SYDVKM. In DNA, the CDR3 is TGTGCCAGCACGACGAAAACGACAGGGATCTATGGCTACACCTTC. As protein: CASTTKTTGIYGYTF.

The V call is TRBV24-1, the J call TRBJ2-1; 9 bases are shared with TRBD2. The CDR3 spans 17 residues. Germline V gene data show CDR1 as KGHDR and CDR2 as SFDVKD. Losses at the gene ends were 3 bases for V and 6 bases for J; bases not matched to a gene: 11. The DNA for the CDR3 is TGTGCCACCAGTGATCCCAACCCCGCGGGAGGGCCCAATGAGCAGTTCTTC. Its protein product is CATSDPNPAGGPNEQFF.

V and J are TRBV6-5 and TRBJ2-1; no clear D. The J call may not be correct, given that the DNA end is closer to TRBJ2-5. Germline values: CDR1 MNHEY, CDR2 SVGAGI. The CDR3 has 14 amino acids. CDR3: CASSYSTDKETQYF. Written as DNA, the CDR3 is TGTGCCAGCAGTTACTCGACGGATAAAGAGACCCAGTACTTC.

This clonotype was counted only a few times. The chain joins TRBV20-1 to TRBJ2-7; TRBD1 matches 8 bases. The CDR3 runs 15 residues. The J segment lost 0 bases and the V segment lost 6 bases, leaving 10 bases of the junction unmatched. The V gene's germline CDR1 is DFQATT and CDR2 SNEGSKA (reference sequence). The CDR3 region has the DNA TGCAGTGCCGAGTCACGGGACAGGAGCTCCTACGAGCAGTACTTC. Protein: CSAESRDRSSYEQYF.

This rearrangement joins TRBV18 to TRBJ2-2, with TRBD2 matching 11 bases. The CDR3 covers 16 residues. Germline CDR1 is KGHSH and CDR2 is LQKENI. The V segment lost 3 bases and the J segment 4 bases; nucleotides outside the gene matches: 4. Written as DNA, the CDR3 is TGTGCCAGCTCACCTGTAGCGGGAGGGACCACCGGGGAGCTGTTTTTT. Amino acid sequence: CASSPVAGGTTGELFF.

This clonotype appeared a few times. V and J are TRBV7-9 and TRBJ2-7; tentatively, D is TRBD2 (6 bases). V gave up 5 bases and J gave up 3 bases, with 17 bases separating them. The germline gives CDR1 SEHNR, CDR2 FQNEAQ (reference sequence). The CDR3 spans 15 residues. CDR3 sequence (DNA): TGTGCCAGCAGCGGGGCGGAGGGTCATGTCTACGAGCAGTACTTC. It codes for CASSGAEGHVYEQYF.

This clonotype occurred a few times. This chain uses TRBV7-9 with TRBJ2-1; D unresolved. This CDR3 contains 13 residues. Trimming shortened V by 7 bases and J by 0 bases, and 7 bases separated the two germline ends. Germline assignment: CDR1 SEHNR and CDR2 FQNEAQ (reference sequence). In nucleotides, the CDR3 is TGTGCCAGCACCGCTAGCTCCTACAATGAGCAGTTCTTC. Its translation is CASTASSYNEQFF.

This clonotype occurred a few times. The CDR3 bases are TGTGCCACCAGTGATTTCTTACTAGCTACCGGCGAAGATACGCAGTATTTT. Its translation is CATSDFLLATGEDTQYF. This rearrangement joins TRBV24-1 to TRBJ2-3, with a possible D match to TRBD2 (6 bases). Between the trimmed V and J ends, which lost 1 base and 5 bases, there was a span of 18 bases. Germline V gene data show CDR1 as KGHDR and CDR2 as SFDVKD. The length of the CDR3 is 17 residues.

This rearrangement joins TRBV6-5 to TRBJ2-1; no reliable D call. V dropped 0 bases and J dropped 5 bases, with 17 bases sitting between them. CDR1 is MNHEY and CDR2 is SVGAGI in the germline V gene. This CDR3 comprises 17 residues. CDR3 in amino acids: CASSYSVGEAPNNEQFF. The CDR3 DNA sequence: TGTGCCAGCAGTTACTCGGTTGGGGAAGCCCCTAACAATGAGCAGTTCTTC.

The V and J genes are TRBV12-5 and TRBJ1-1; 10 nucleotides align to TRBD1. The CDR3 has 14 residues. The germline V gene has CDR1 LGHNT and CDR2 FRNRAP. V shed 7 bases and J 7 bases; nucleotides not matched to a gene: 9. The CDR3 sequence: CASAMTGGRVEAFF. Here the CDR3 DNA reads TGTGCTAGTGCCATGACAGGGGGCAGGGTTGAAGCTTTCTTT.

Ten or more counts support this clonotype. V usage is TRBV29-1 and J usage is TRBJ2-7; D is unclear. Germline lookup yields CDR1 SQVTM and CDR2 ANQGSEA. The length of the CDR3 is 12 residues. The ends were cut back, 4 bases at V and 0 bases at J, with 7 bases in the middle. The CDR3, as DNA: TGCAGCGTTGTAGGTAGCTCCTACGAGCAGTACTTC. Its translation: CSVVGSSYEQYF.

V usage is TRBV2 and J usage is TRBJ2-4; TRBD1 aligns across 7 bases. The length of the CDR3 is 12 residues. CDR1 and CDR2 (germline): SNHLY, FYNNEI. V lost 8 bases and J lost 6; bases outside the gene matches: 4. The CDR3 nucleotides are TGTGCCAGCGACAGGGATGGAAACATTCAGTACTTC. Its protein product is CASDRDGNIQYF. The full variable domain, completed using reference TRBV2 and TRBJ2-4, is EPEVTQTPSHQVTQMGQEVILRCVPISNHLYFYWYRQILGQKVEFLVSFYNNEISEKSEIFDDQFSVERPDGSNFTLKIRSTKLEDSAMYFCASDRDGNIQYFGAGTRLSVL.

This chain connects TRBV12-3 or TRBV12-4 to TRBJ2-1, with D possibly matching TRBD2 (6 bases). The CDR3 has 15 amino acids. V was cut by 7 bases and J by 7 bases, with 20 bases left in between. CDR3 in amino acids: CASTLEGSHGNEQFF. Written as DNA, the CDR3 is TGTGCCAGCACCCTGGAGGGATCTCATGGGAATGAGCAGTTCTTC.

This chain joins TRBV4-3 and TRBJ1-1, with a possible D match to TRBD1 (6 bases). The CDR3 totals 16 residues. V was pared by 1 base and J by 0 bases, with 12 bases between. In germline, CDR1 is LGHNA, CDR2 YSLEER. DNA for the CDR3: TGCGCCAGCAGCCAAGGTTTCCAGGGGCTGAACACTGAAGCTTTCTTT. This encodes CASSQGFQGLNTEAFF.